The rows below give T cell receptor beta chains drawn from one sample of a study of chemoradiotherapy in HPV16-positive cancers. Here immunoSEQ multiplex PCR was the method, and the copy in TCRdb shows in-frame clones only, minus some. The data contain approximately 19,000 clones, approximately 87% of them singletons. Sequenced material: blood, taken from a patient who underwent chemoradiotherapy. Receptors originate from a human donor with HPV-associated anogenital cancer. Both conserved end residues are part of each CDR3. Each record gives: V gene, J gene, CDR3 protein.

TRBV6-5	TRBJ1-3	CASSYSLGISANTIYF
TRBV18	TRBJ1-3	CASSSLGQLNGNTIYF
TRBV10-3	TRBJ2-7	CAISDSGGSAYEQYF
TRBV10-3	TRBJ2-7	CAIRITGTGSSYEQYF
TRBV25-1	TRBJ2-7	CASNYGNGTSRDEQYF
TRBV19	TRBJ2-2	CASNLAGDTGELFF
TRBV6-5	TRBJ2-7	CASRETGTGAYEQYF
TRBV15	TRBJ1-2	CATSPWGQGLNYGYTF
TRBV6-5	TRBJ2-5	CASSYNPDEGETQYF
TRBV10-3	TRBJ2-1	CAISGGLAGINEQFF
TRBV18	TRBJ1-1	CASSPGQGARREGNTEAFF
TRBV11-2	TRBJ1-5	CASSCASQHF
TRBV2	TRBJ2-2	CASSERGPNDGRELFF
TRBV10-3	TRBJ2-7	CATYADDSYEQYF
TRBV5-1	TRBJ1-1	CASSRGGLTNTEAFF
TRBV2	TRBJ1-1	CASSEGGSFVVAAFF
TRBV2	TRBJ2-7	CASNRDSTYEQYF
TRBV9	TRBJ2-2	CASSVDRSTGELFF
TRBV6-1	TRBJ2-1	CASSEPTGYNEQFF
TRBV29-1	TRBJ1-2	CSVEDPRFSYGYTF
TRBV11-3	TRBJ2-2	CASIGKTGEELFF
TRBV27	TRBJ2-1	CASSRTSGRWDEQFF
TRBV7-8	TRBJ2-1	CASSKTSGSSPEQFF
TRBV7-7	TRBJ1-5	CASSLAVSPQHF
TRBV12-5	TRBJ2-2	CASGLARTGPTGELFF
TRBV9	TRBJ2-7	CASSAGSGGSSYEQYF
TRBV7-7	TRBJ1-1	CASSLDLNTEAFF